Presented here are 26 T cell receptor beta chains from one specimen sequenced in a study of cytomegalovirus exposure and HLA in healthy donors. A multiplex PCR was run with 60 Vbeta primers and 13 Jbeta primers. Some clones are missing from TCRdb's copy, which holds only in-frame ones; the method was immunoSEQ multiplex PCR. The data show about 190,000 clones, approximately 82% seen once. The sample taken for sequencing was PBMCs. These receptors came from a man aged 40-50 years in good health and CMV-seropositive.

This chain uses TRBV6-6 with TRBJ2-3; 10 bases map to TRBD1. Losses at the gene ends were 10 bases for V and 4 bases for J; bases not matched to a gene: 14. Germline lookup yields CDR1 MNHNY and CDR2 SVGAGI (reference sequence). The CDR3 consists of 16 residues. The CDR3 loop is CATTPGSGQGPDTQYF. CDR3 nucleotides: TGTGCCACCACCCCGGGGTCGGGACAGGGGCCAGATACGCAGTATTTT.

The V and J genes are TRBV6-5 and TRBJ1-1; possibly TRBD1 for D (5 bases). The length of the CDR3 is 15 residues. CDR1 MNHEY and CDR2 SVGAGI come from the germline V gene. V lost 6 bases to trimming and J lost 4 bases, with 18 bases between them. The CDR3: CASSLFAGGGTEAFF. The CDR3 DNA reads TGTGCCAGCAGCCTTTTCGCCGGGGGAGGCACTGAAGCTTTCTTT.

The rearrangement links TRBV28 to TRBJ2-2; tentative D call: TRBD2 (5 bases). Trimming shortened V by 3 bases and J by 4 bases, and 15 bases separated the two germline ends. Germline V CDR1 and CDR2: MDHEN, SYDVKM. This CDR3 comprises 16 residues. The CDR3 DNA reads TGTGCCAGCAGTTTTCCAGAGGGCCTGGGCACCGGGGAGCTGTTTTTT. It specifies CASSFPEGLGTGELFF.

This clone was counted once. The chain uses TRBV2 and TRBJ1-5; the D gene is possibly TRBD1 (5 bases). This CDR3 comprises 13 residues. V was clipped by 3 bases and J by 6 bases, with 9 bases between them. CDR1 is SNHLY and CDR2 is FYNNEI in the germline V gene. Here the CDR3 reads CASSDGGGQPQHF. The CDR3 DNA follows: TGTGCCAGCAGTGATGGGGGGGGTCAGCCCCAGCATTTT. The variable domain in full, completed from reference TRBV2 and TRBJ1-5, reads EPEVTQTPSHQVTQMGQEVILRCVPISNHLYFYWYRQILGQKVEFLVSFYNNEISEKSEIFDDQFSVERPDGSNFTLKIRSTKLEDSAMYFCASSDGGGQPQHFGDGTRLSIL.

The rearrangement links TRBV5-1 to TRBJ2-3, with TRBD1 matching over 7 bases. CDR3 size: 15 residues. Germline loops: CDR1 SGHRS, CDR2 YFSETQ. V shed 0 bases, J shed 3 bases, and the junction held 4 bases outside the gene matches. The CDR3: CASSLEGAQTDTQYF. The CDR3 nucleotides read TGCGCCAGCAGCTTGGAGGGGGCTCAAACAGATACGCAGTATTTT.

The rearrangement links TRBV5-6 to TRBJ2-1, with D possibly matching TRBD2 (7 bases). The CDR3 has 15 amino acids. V lost 1 base, J lost 1 base, and 9 bases lay in between. Germline V gives CDR1 SGHDT, CDR2 YYEEEE. CDR3 sequence reads: CASSLRGASYNEQFF. CDR3 nucleotide sequence: TGTGCCAGCAGCTTGCGGGGGGCGTCCTACAATGAGCAGTTCTTC. Looking up the rest from reference TRBV5-6 and TRBJ2-1 gives the full variable domain: DAGVTQSPTHLIKTRGQQVTLRCSPKSGHDTVSWYQQALGQGPQFIFQYYEEEERQRGNFPDRFSGHQFPNYSSELNVNALLLGDSALYLCASSLRGASYNEQFFGPGTRLTVL.

V gene TRBV6-1 combines with J gene TRBJ2-1; TRBD2 might be the D (5 bases). Trimming removed 2 bases from V and 0 bases from J, with 11 bases in between. The CDR3 sequence is 16 residues long. Germline lookup yields CDR1 MNHNS and CDR2 SASEGT. DNA of the CDR3: TGTGCCAGCAGTGAAATAGGAGGTATCTCCTACAATGAGCAGTTCTTC. This sequence encodes CASSEIGGISYNEQFF.

The J gene is TRBJ2-4, the V gene TRBV6-6; 7 bases align to TRBD1. Trimming cost V 6 bases and J 2 bases; bases outside gene matches: 10. The germline V gene has CDR1 MNHNY and CDR2 SVGAGI (reference sequence). The length of the CDR3 is 16 residues. The CDR3 is CASSSGTVVPKNIQYF. The CDR3 DNA reads TGTGCCAGCAGCTCAGGGACAGTTGTACCCAAAAACATTCAGTACTTC.

The chain recombines TRBV5-5 with TRBJ2-1, with no clear D. The CDR3 has 12 residues. Trimming stripped 0 bases from V and 9 bases from J, with 7 bases between. From germline, CDR1 is SGHKS and CDR2 YYEKEE (reference sequence). CDR3 nucleotides: TGTGCCAGCAGCTTGGGGCAAGTTGAGCAGTTCTTC. This sequence encodes CASSLGQVEQFF.

This chain joins TRBV18 and TRBJ2-7, with TRBD1 as a possible D gene (7 bases). The length of the CDR3 is 13 residues. Germline V gene sequence: CDR1 KGHSH, CDR2 LQKENI. The V and J ends lost 4 bases and 3 bases respectively, with 10 bases between them. Here the CDR3 reads CASSRRDSYEQYF. The DNA for the CDR3 is TGTGCCAGCTCACGGCGGGACAGCTACGAGCAGTACTTC.

V gene TRBV29-1 combines with J gene TRBJ2-1; 10 nucleotides align to TRBD2. V lost 2 bases to trimming and J lost 10 bases; unmatched junction nucleotides: 8. CDR3 length: 14 residues. From germline, CDR1 is SQVTM and CDR2 ANQGSEA. This chain's CDR3 is CSVELASGRGEQFF. The CDR3, as DNA: TGCAGCGTTGAACTGGCTAGCGGGAGAGGAGAGCAGTTCTTC.

The rearrangement uses TRBV7-9 and TRBJ1-2, with TRBD1 as a possible D gene (5 bases). With 4 bases removed from V and 4 bases from J, the gap between germline ends came to 7 bases. Per germline, CDR1 SEHNR and CDR2 FQNEAQ (reference sequence). This CDR3 has 12 amino acids. The CDR3 here is CASSSTGYGYTF. CDR3 bases: TGTGCCAGCAGCTCCACAGGCTATGGCTACACCTTC.

This clone was recorded once. Other nucleotide sequences in the sample specify the same CDR3. The chain combines TRBV6-6 with TRBJ2-3; the match to TRBD2 covers 15 bases. The V and J ends lost 5 bases and 4 bases, in that order; junction bases with no gene match: 4. CDR3 length: 16 amino acids. Germline V gene lookup returns CDR1 MNHNY and CDR2 SVGAGI (reference sequence). DNA for the CDR3: TGTGCCAGCAGTAGGACTAGCGGGAGGGGGGCAGATACGCAGTATTTT. This sequence encodes CASSRTSGRGADTQYF.

J is TRBJ2-7 and V is TRBV2; 8 bases agree with TRBD1. Germline V CDR1 and CDR2: SNHLY, FYNNEI. The CDR3 contains 13 residues. With 2 bases clipped from V and 7 bases from J, the junction kept 4 bases outside the gene matches. For the CDR3, the DNA is TGTGCCAGCAGTGAACAGGGGGCGGGGGAGCAGTACTTC. Residues: CASSEQGAGEQYF.

This rearrangement joins TRBV6-1 to TRBJ1-2; 8 bases line up with TRBD1. Unmatched junction bases numbered 8, after V lost 2 bases and J lost 6 bases. The CDR3 extends over 15 amino acids. CDR1 is MNHNS, CDR2 SASEGT, per germline. The CDR3 DNA reads TGTGCCAGCAGTGAACGTGGTACAGGGGGAGATGGCTACACCTTC. As protein: CASSERGTGGDGYTF.

This clone came up once. The chain joins TRBV19 to TRBJ1-2; D is possibly TRBD1 (6 bases). Deletions cut 7 bases from V and 1 base from J, with 16 bases between. The germline V gene encodes CDR1 LNHDA and CDR2 SQIVND (reference sequence). This CDR3 contains 15 residues. This chain's CDR3 is CASIRDTGFNYGYTF. CDR3 DNA: TGTGCCAGTATTAGGGACACCGGATTTAACTATGGCTACACCTTC.

The J gene is TRBJ2-7, the V gene TRBV29-1, with 7 positions matching TRBD1. J lost 6 bases, V lost 6 bases, and 11 bases had no gene match. The CDR3 is 13 residues long. Germline lookup yields CDR1 SQVTM and CDR2 ANQGSEA. The CDR3 coding sequence is TGCAGCGTGGGGACAGCACTGATCGCCGAGCAGTACTTC. It yields the protein CSVGTALIAEQYF.

The rearrangement links TRBV7-2 to TRBJ1-2; no clear D gene. From germline, CDR1 is SGHTA and CDR2 FQGNSA. V shed 0 bases and J shed 8 bases, with 13 bases lying between them. This CDR3 contains 14 residues. The CDR3 protein is CASSLAGFSEGYTF. The CDR3, as DNA: TGTGCCAGCAGCTTAGCTGGGTTTTCGGAGGGCTACACCTTC.

Only one count was recorded for this clone. The rearrangement links TRBV6-1 to TRBJ1-1; no firm D call. V dropped 5 bases and J dropped 0 bases, with 10 bases sitting between them. The CDR3 length is 14 residues. Per germline, CDR1 MNHNS and CDR2 SASEGT. The CDR3 loop is CASSLIRMNTEAFF. CDR3 DNA: TGTGCCAGCAGTCTAATCAGGATGAACACTGAAGCTTTCTTT.

Concerning this clone: Other DNA sequences in this specimen translate into the identical CDR3. The V and J genes are TRBV18 and TRBJ1-5; the D gene is possibly TRBD1 (5 bases). Germline V gene data show CDR1 as KGHSH and CDR2 as LQKENI. CDR3 size: 13 residues. V was cut by 3 bases and J by 5 bases, with 8 bases left in between. CDR3 DNA sequence: TGTGCCAGCTCACCTCGGGGGGATCAGCCCCAGCATTTT. It specifies CASSPRGDQPQHF.

This clone has a handful of counts. The genes are TRBV28 and TRBJ1-2; D perhaps matches TRBD1 (6 bases). Deletions cut 5 bases from V and 4 bases from J, with 8 bases between. Germline V gene data show CDR1 as MDHEN and CDR2 as SYDVKM. The CDR3 extends over 12 amino acids. The CDR3 reads CASSGTPYGYTF. The DNA of the CDR3 is TGTGCCAGCAGTGGGACACCCTATGGCTACACCTTC.

The chain joins TRBV5-4 to TRBJ2-6; D not resolved. CDR3 length equals 14 residues. Trimming removed 4 bases at V and 0 bases at J, with 5 bases between. The germline CDR1 and CDR2 sequences are SGHNT and YYREEE (reference sequence). The CDR3 loop is CASSQASGANVLTF. In DNA, the CDR3 is TGTGCCAGCAGCCAAGCCTCTGGGGCCAACGTCCTGACTTTC.

This clone was recorded a few times. The chain uses TRBV6-5 and TRBJ2-2; TRBD2 matches 7 bases. CDR1 MNHEY and CDR2 SVGAGI come from the germline V gene. This CDR3 has 16 residues. With 3 bases clipped from V and 4 bases from J, the junction kept 8 bases outside the gene matches. Here the CDR3 reads CASSYQQLAATGELFF. The DNA of the CDR3 is TGTGCCAGCAGTTATCAACAGCTAGCGGCCACCGGGGAGCTGTTTTTT.

The V and J genes are TRBV27 and TRBJ1-6; perhaps TRBD1 as D (6 bases). V was clipped by 3 bases and J by 9 bases, with 18 bases between them. The CDR3 is made up of 16 amino acids. CDR1 is MNHEY, CDR2 SMNVEV, per germline (reference sequence). The CDR3 spells CASSFRGQPWVSPLHF. In nucleotides, the CDR3 is TGTGCCAGCAGTTTCCGCGGACAGCCCTGGGTTTCACCCCTCCACTTT.

Worth noting for this clone: Mismatch with germline at one junction end may stem from a read error. J is TRBJ2-7 and V is TRBV4-2; possible D gene TRBD1, 8 bases. In germline, CDR1 is LGHNA, CDR2 YNFKEQ. CDR3 length: 14 amino acids. CDR3 sequence reads: CASSRETGVTSVDF. DNA for the CDR3: TGTGCCAGCAGCCGGGAGACAGGGGTTACTAGCGTAGACTTC.

The CDR3 DNA sequence: TGTGCCAGCAGTTACGTGAGGGACAGGGCGAACAATGAGCAGTTCTTC. Translating it yields CASSYVRDRANNEQFF. The chain links TRBV6-5 to TRBJ2-1; TRBD1 agrees at 9 bases. The CDR3 is 16 amino acids. Germline lookup yields CDR1 MNHEY and CDR2 SVGAGI. The J segment lost 5 bases and the V segment lost 2 bases, leaving 7 bases of the junction unmatched.